Presented here are 2 T cell receptor beta chains from one specimen sequenced in a study of cytotoxic CD8 clonotypes in ibrutinib-treated CLL. Assay used: immunoSEQ multiplex PCR; TCRdb lists only in-frame clones, some missing. The sample has roughly 40,000 clones, approximately 71% seen once; the top ten hold 7%. The sequencing used PBMCs, collected at disease progression, from a patient treated with ibrutinib. The receptor source for this set is a human donor with chronic lymphocytic leukemia.

The J gene is TRBJ2-1, the V gene TRBV10-3; 9 bases are a match to TRBD2. CDR1 and CDR2 from the germline V gene are ENHRY and SYGVKD. The CDR3 length is 14 residues. V was clipped by 10 bases and J by 6 bases; unmatched bases: 10. The CDR3 here is CASTLAGDVNEQFF. CDR3 nucleotides: TGTGCCAGTACACTAGCGGGTGACGTCAATGAGCAGTTCTTC.

Only one count was recorded for this clone. The chain combines TRBV6-5 with TRBJ1-1; TRBD1 might be the D (6 bases). Trimming shortened V by 2 bases and J by 4 bases, and 11 bases separated the two germline ends. There are 14 residues in the CDR3. Germline values: CDR1 MNHEY, CDR2 SVGAGI. In DNA, the CDR3 is TGTGCCAGCAGTTACCTAACAGGGACCACTGAAGCTTTCTTT. Its translation: CASSYLTGTTEAFF.